This T cell receptor beta chain was observed in a study of shared clonotypes between healthy human individuals. Overall study: In total, the donors were two women and a few men aged 18 to 49.

The assay was immunoSEQ multiplex PCR, and TCRdb's table has in-frame clones only and misses some. This table has fewer than 650,000 clones, around 78% appearing once. This clonotype was obtained from a woman aged 40 to 50 in good health. Some clones in this sample may be carry-over from other donors' samples. The sequencing input was PBMCs.

The CDR3 bases are TGCGCCAGCAGATTAGCGGGAGATAGCACAGATACGCAGTATTTT. Translated, it gives CASRLAGDSTDTQYF. V usage is TRBV10-2 and J usage is TRBJ2-3; 9 bases map to TRBD2. The CDR3 totals 15 residues. Germline CDR1 reads WSHSY; CDR2 reads SAAADI. The trim removed 6 bases at V and 0 bases at J, leaving 4 bases unmatched.